This TCR beta chain was captured in a study of cytomegalovirus exposure and HLA in healthy donors. The CDR3 spans 16 residues. CDR1 and CDR2 (germline): SQVTM, ANQGSEA. V shed 2 bases, J shed 0 bases, and the junction held 3 bases outside the gene matches. This PCR relied on a set of 60 Vbeta primers and 13 Jbeta primers. The method was immunoSEQ multiplex PCR; TCRdb's version includes in-frame clones alone and lacks a portion of them. The sample has about 91,000 clones. Material: PBMCs. The V call is TRBV29-1, the J call TRBJ2-3, with TRBD2 matching over 12 bases. This clonotype was obtained from a woman younger than 45 in good health and CMV-seronegative. The CDR3 spells CSVELAGGLSTDTQYF. The CDR3 region has the DNA TGCAGCGTTGAACTAGCGGGGGGGCTGAGCACAGATACGCAGTATTTT.